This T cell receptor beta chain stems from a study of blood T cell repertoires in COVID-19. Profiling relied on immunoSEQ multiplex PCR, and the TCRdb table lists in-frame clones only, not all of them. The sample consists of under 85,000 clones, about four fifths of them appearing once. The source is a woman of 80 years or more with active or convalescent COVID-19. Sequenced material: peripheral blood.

The CDR3 protein is CASSWGQGGIETQYF. In DNA, the CDR3 is TGTGCCAGCAGCTGGGGACAGGGAGGAATAGAGACCCAGTACTTC. The chain links TRBV28 to TRBJ2-5, with 9 bases lining up with TRBD1. In germline, CDR1 is MDHEN, CDR2 SYDVKM. The J segment lost 4 bases and the V segment lost 6 bases, leaving 9 bases of the junction unmatched. The CDR3 contains 15 residues.